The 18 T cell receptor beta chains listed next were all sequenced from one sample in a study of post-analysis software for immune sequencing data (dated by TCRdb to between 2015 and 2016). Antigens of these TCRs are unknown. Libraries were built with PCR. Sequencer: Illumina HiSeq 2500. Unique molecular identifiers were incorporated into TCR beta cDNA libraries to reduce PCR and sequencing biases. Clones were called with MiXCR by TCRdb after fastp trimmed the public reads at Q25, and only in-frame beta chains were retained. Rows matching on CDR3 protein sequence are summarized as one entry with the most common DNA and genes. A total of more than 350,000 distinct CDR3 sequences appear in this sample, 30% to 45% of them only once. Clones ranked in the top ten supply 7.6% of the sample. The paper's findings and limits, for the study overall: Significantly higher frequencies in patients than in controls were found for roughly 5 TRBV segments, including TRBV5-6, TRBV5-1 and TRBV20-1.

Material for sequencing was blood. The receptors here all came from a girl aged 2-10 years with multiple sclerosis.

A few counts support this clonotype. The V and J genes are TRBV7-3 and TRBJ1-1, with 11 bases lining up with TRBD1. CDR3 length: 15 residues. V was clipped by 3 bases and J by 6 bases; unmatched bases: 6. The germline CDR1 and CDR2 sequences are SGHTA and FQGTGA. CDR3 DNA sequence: TGTGCCAGCAGCTTCCGGACAGGGGGCAGGGCTGAAGCTTTCTTT. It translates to CASSFRTGGRAEAFF.

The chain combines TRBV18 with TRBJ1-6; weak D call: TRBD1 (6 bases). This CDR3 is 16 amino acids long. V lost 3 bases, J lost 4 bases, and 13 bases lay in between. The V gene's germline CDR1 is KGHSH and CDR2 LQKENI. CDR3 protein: CASSPTRDTYNSPLHF. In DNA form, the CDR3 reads TGTGCCAGCTCACCGACCCGGGACACATATAATTCACCCCTCCACTTT.

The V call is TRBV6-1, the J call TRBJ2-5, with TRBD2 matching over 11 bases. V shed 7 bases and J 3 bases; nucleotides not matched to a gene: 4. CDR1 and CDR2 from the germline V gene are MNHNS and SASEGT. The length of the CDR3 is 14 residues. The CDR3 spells CASISLAGEETQYF. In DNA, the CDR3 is TGTGCCAGCATTTCACTAGCGGGGGAAGAGACCCAGTACTTC.

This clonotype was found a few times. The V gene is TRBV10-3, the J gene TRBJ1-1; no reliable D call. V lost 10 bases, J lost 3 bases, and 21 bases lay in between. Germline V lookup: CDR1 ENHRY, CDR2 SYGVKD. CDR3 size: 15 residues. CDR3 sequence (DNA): TGTGCCACAACGAGGAGGCTCCCTGAGTACACTGAAGCTTTCTTT. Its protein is CATTRRLPEYTEAFF.

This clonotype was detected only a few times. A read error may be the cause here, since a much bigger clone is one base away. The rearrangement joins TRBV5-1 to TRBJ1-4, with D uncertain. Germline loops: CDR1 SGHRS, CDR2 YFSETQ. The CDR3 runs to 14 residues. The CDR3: CASSRGTTNEKRFF. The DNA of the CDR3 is TGCGCCAGCAGTCGGGGTACAACTAATGAAAAACGGTTTTTT.

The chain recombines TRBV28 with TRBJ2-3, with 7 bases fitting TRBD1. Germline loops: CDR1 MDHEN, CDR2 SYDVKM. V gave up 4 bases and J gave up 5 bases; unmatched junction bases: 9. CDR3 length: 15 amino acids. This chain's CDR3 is CASSSPGQPKDTQYF. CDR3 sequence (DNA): TGTGCCAGCAGTTCTCCGGGACAGCCTAAAGATACGCAGTATTTT. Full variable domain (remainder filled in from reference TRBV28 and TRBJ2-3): DVKVTQSSRYLVKRTGEKVFLECVQDMDHENMFWYRQDPGLGLRLIYFSYDVKMKEKGDIPEGYSVSREKKERFSLILESASTNQTSMYLCASSSPGQPKDTQYFGPGTRLTVL.

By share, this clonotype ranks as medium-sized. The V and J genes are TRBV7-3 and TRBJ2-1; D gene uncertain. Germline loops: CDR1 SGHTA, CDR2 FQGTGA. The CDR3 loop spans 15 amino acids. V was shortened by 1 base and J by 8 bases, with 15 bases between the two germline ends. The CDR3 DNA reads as TGTGCCAGCAGCTTAAGGGCAGGATATAGTGATGAGCAGTTCTTC. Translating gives CASSLRAGYSDEQFF.

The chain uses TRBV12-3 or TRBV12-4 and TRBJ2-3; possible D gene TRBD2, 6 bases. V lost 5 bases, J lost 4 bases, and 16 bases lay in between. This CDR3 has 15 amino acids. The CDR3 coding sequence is TGTGCCAGCAGTAATCGACTAGAGCGCGCAGATACGCAGTATTTT. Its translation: CASSNRLERADTQYF.

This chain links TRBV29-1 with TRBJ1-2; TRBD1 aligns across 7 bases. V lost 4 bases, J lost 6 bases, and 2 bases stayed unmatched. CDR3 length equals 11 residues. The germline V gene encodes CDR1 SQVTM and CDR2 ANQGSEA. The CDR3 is CSVVTGDGYTF. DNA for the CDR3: TGCAGCGTTGTTACAGGGGATGGCTACACCTTC.

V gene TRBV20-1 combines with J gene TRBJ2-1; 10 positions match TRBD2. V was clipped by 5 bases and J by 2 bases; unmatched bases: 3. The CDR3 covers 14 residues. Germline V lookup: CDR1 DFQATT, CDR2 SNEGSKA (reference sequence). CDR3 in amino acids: CSAQREGPYNEQFF. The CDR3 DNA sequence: TGCAGTGCTCAGCGGGAGGGCCCCTACAATGAGCAGTTCTTC.

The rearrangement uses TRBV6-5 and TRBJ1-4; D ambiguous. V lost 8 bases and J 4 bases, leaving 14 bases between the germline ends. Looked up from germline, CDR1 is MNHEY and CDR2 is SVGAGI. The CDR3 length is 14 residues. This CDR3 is CASARALNNEKLFF. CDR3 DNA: TGTGCCAGCGCCCGGGCTCTCAATAATGAAAAACTGTTTTTT.

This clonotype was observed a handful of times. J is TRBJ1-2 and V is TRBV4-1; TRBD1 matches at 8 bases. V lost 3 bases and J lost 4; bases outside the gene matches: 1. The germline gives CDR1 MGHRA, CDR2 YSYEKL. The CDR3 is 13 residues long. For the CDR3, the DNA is TGCGCCAGCAGCCAGACAGGGGCCTATGGCTACACCTTC. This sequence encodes CASSQTGAYGYTF.

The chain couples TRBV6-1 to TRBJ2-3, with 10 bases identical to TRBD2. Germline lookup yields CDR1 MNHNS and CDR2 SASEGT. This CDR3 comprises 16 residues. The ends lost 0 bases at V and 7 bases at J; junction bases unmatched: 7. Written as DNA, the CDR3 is TGTGCCAGCAGTGAAGCTGTGTTAGCGGGGGGAAATACGCAGTATTTT. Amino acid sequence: CASSEAVLAGGNTQYF.

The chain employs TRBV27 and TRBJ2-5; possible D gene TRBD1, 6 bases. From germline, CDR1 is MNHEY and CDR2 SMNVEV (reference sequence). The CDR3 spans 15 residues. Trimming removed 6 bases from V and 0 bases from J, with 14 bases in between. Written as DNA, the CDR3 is TGTGCCAGCAGAGACAGACAGGTGGACCAAGAGACCCAGTACTTC. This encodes CASRDRQVDQETQYF.

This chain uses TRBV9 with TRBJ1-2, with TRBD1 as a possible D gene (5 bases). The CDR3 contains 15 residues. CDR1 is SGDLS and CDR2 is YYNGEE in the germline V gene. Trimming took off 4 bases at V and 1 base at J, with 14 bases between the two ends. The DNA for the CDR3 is TGTGCCAGCAGCCCCCGACAGCTCCTTAACTATGGCTACACCTTC. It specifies CASSPRQLLNYGYTF. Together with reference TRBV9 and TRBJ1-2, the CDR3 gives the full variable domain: DSGVTQTPKHLITATGQRVTLRCSPRSGDLSVYWYQQSLDQGLQFLIQYYNGEERAKGNILERFSAQQFPDLHSELNLSSLELGDSALYFCASSPRQLLNYGYTFGSGTRLTVV.

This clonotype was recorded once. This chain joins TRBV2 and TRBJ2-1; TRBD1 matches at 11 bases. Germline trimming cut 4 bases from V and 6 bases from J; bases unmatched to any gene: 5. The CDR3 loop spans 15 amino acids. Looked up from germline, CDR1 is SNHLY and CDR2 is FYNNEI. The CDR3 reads CASSGTGGMSNEQFF. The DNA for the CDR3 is TGTGCCAGCAGTGGGACAGGGGGCATGAGCAATGAGCAGTTCTTC.

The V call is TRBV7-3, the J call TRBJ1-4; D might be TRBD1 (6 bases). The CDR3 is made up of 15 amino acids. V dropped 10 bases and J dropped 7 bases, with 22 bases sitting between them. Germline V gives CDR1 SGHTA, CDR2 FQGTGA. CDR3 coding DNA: TGTGCCATCATTCCGGGACACATGGCGGGTGAAAAACTGTTTTTT. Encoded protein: CAIIPGHMAGEKLFF.

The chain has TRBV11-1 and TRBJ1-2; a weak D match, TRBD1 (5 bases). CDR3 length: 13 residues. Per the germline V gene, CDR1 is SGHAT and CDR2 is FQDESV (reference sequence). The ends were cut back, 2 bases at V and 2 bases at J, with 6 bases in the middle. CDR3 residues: CASSLYRNYGYTF. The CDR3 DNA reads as TGTGCCAGCAGCTTATACAGGAACTATGGCTACACCTTC.